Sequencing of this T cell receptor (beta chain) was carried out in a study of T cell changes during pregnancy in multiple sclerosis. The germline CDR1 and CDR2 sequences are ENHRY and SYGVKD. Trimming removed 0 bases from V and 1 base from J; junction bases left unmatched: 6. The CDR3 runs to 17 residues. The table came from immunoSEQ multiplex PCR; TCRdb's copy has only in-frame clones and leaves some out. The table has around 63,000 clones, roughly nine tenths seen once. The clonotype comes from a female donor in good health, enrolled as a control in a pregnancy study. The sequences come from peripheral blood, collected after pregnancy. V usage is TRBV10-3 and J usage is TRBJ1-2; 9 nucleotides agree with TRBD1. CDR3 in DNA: TGTGCCATCAGTGAGTCGACAGGGGGTGACCTTAACTATGGCTACACCTTC. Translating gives CAISESTGGDLNYGYTF.